This entry is about one TCR beta chain. Its target is unknown. The PCR made use of 60 Vbeta and 13 Jbeta primers. Clones were sequenced by immunoSEQ multiplex PCR, and TCRdb holds only the in-frame ones, with some missing. Among fewer than 250,000 clones listed, approximately 86% were seen once. This sample is part of a study of cytomegalovirus exposure and HLA in healthy donors. Study-wide results and limits: For most subjects, TCR beta sequences were reported to predict HLA-A and HLA-B alleles with accuracy.

Trimming at V came to 5 bases and at J to 4 bases, leaving 3 bases not matched to a gene. This CDR3 has 15 amino acids. Germline CDR1 and CDR2: SGHVS and FQNEAQ. The sequence was obtained from a boy aged 2-15 years in good health and CMV-seronegative. The rearrangement joins TRBV7-8 to TRBJ2-1; TRBD2 agrees at 12 bases. Source material: PBMCs. Here the CDR3 reads CASSPGTSGYNEQFF. The CDR3 region has the DNA TGTGCCAGCAGCCCCGGGACTAGCGGGTACAATGAGCAGTTCTTC.